This TCR beta chain was profiled in a study of PD-1 blockade in classical Hodgkin lymphoma. Findings and caveats of the study: By C4D1, diversity of CD4+ TCRs had risen significantly, whereas that of CD8+ TCRs had not. Still unresolved is the cause of the repertoire differences, which may be disease activity or prior therapy.

Each patient's relapse followed autologous stem cell transplantation, and brentuximab vedotin exposure varied. Complete response, partial response or progressive disease were the best responses. As regards this clone: The antigen remains unidentified.

Sequencing used immunoSEQ multiplex PCR; TCRdb keeps in-frame clones, though not all of them. The repertoire holds around 10,000 clones, with 80% as singletons. Here the sequenced sample was peripheral blood mononuclear cells (PBMCs), taken before the second cycle of nivolumab. This receptor was identified in a human donor with classical Hodgkin lymphoma.

The CDR3 nucleotides are TGTGCCAGCAGTGGAACAGAGCCCCGGAGAGCGGGAGTCAGGGATGAGCAGTTCTTC. Residues: CASSGTEPRRAGVRDEQFF. This chain uses TRBV6-1 with TRBJ2-1; 8 bases fit TRBD2. Germline V gene data show CDR1 as MNHNS and CDR2 as SASEGT. V lost 4 bases, J lost 8 bases, and 22 bases stayed unmatched. This CDR3 has 19 residues.